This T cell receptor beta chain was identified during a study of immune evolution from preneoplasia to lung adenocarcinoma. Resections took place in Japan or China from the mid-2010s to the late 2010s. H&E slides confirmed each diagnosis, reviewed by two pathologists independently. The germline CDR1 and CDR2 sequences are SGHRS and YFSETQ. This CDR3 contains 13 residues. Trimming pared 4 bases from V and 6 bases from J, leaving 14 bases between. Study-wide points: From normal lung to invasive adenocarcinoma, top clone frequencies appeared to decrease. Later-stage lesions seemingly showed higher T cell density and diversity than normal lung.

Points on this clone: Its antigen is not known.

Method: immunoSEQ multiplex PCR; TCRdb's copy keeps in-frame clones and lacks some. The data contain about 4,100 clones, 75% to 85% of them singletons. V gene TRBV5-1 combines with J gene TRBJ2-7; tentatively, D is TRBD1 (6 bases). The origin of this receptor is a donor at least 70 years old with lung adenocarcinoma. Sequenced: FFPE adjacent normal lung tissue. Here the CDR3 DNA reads TGCGCCAGCAGCACCGGAACAGGGACCGAGCAGTACTTC. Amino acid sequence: CASSTGTGTEQYF.